This is a list of T cell receptor beta chains from one sample in a study of cytomegalovirus exposure and HLA in healthy donors. TCRdb keeps only in-frame clones here, not all; method: immunoSEQ multiplex PCR. This table holds more than 200,000 clones, about 92% found once. Specimen: PBMCs. Receptor source: a woman in her thirties in good health and CMV-seronegative. Each CDR3 is given with its conserved first and last residue. The D gene is left open where the match is weak. Some rows mark clone size as missing; the rest say once, few, many or name a class of expanded clone.

j_call v_call d_call clone_size cdr3_nt cdr3_aa
TRBJ2-1 TRBV5-1 NA NA TGCGCCAGCAGCCTCGGTAACTCCTACAATGAGCAGTTCTTC CASSLGNSYNEQFF
TRBJ2-7 TRBV2 TRBD1 NA TGTGCCAGCAGAGGGACAGGAGACGAGCAGTACTTC CASRGTGDEQYF
TRBJ2-7 TRBV28 NA NA TGTGCCAGCAGCCCCCTGGGAAGCGGCCAAAGGGACGAGCAGTACTTC CASSPLGSGQRDEQYF
TRBJ2-3 TRBV4-2 TRBD2 NA TGTGCCAGCAGCCAAGAATGGGTCACTAGCGGGAGTCAGGCAGATACGCAGTATTTT CASSQEWVTSGSQADTQYF
TRBJ1-1 TRBV5-6 NA NA TGTGCCAGCAGTTTTGGGACGGCGGGCGCTGAAGCTTTCTTT CASSFGTAGAEAFF
TRBJ2-5 TRBV4-1 NA NA TGCGCCAGCAGCCAAGTAATAGGGCAAGAGACCCAGTACTTC CASSQVIGQETQYF
TRBJ2-1 TRBV13 NA NA TGTGCCAGCAAGTCACAGGAAACCTACAATGAGCAGTTCTTC CASKSQETYNEQFF
TRBJ2-2 TRBV11-3 TRBD1 NA TGTGCCAGCAGCTCCGGGACAGGGAACACCGGGGAGCTGTTTTTT CASSSGTGNTGELFF
TRBJ1-1 TRBV5-4 NA NA TGTGCCAGCAGCTTGGGTGGGTCGAACACTGAAGCTTTCTTT CASSLGGSNTEAFF
TRBJ1-1 TRBV7-2 NA NA TGTGCCAGCAGCTTAGCCGGGACCGTTGAAGCTTTCTTT CASSLAGTVEAFF
TRBJ2-7 TRBV7-9 TRBD1 once TGTGCCAGCAGCTCCGCAGACGGACAGGGGATTTACGAGCAGTACTTC CASSSADGQGIYEQYF
TRBJ2-7 TRBV2 NA few TGTGCCAGCTCCCTTGGCTCGGGGGCCTTAGACTACGAGCAGTACTTC CASSLGSGALDYEQYF
TRBJ1-5 TRBV5-1 NA NA TGCGCCAGCAGCTTGGGCTTGCAGGGGCCCCAGCATTTT CASSLGLQGPQHF
TRBJ2-5 TRBV2 NA NA TGTGCCAGCAAGGCGGGAACGGCAGAGACCCAGTACTTC CASKAGTAETQYF
TRBJ2-1 TRBV11-1 NA NA TGTGCCAGCAGCTTAATTTACAATGAGCAGTTCTTC CASSLIYNEQFF
TRBJ2-5 TRBV29-1 NA NA TGCAGCGTTGAAGATCGGTTCGGGGCGAGCCAAGAGACCCAGTACTTC CSVEDRFGASQETQYF
TRBJ2-5 TRBV5-1 TRBD1 NA TGCGCCAGCAGCATGGGACAGCCAGTGTACCAGTACTTC CASSMGQPVYQYF
TRBJ1-5 TRBV27 NA few TGTGCCAGCAGTTTTGGGGCCAATCAGCCCCAGCATTTT CASSFGANQPQHF
TRBJ2-3 TRBV6-5 TRBD2 NA TGTGCCAGCAGGAGACTAGCCACAGATACGCAGTATTTT CASRRLATDTQYF
TRBJ2-7 TRBV4-3 NA NA TGCGCCAGCAGCCAAGGCCTCTTAGGCGAGCAGTACTTC CASSQGLLGEQYF
TRBJ2-7 TRBV29-1 NA NA TGCAGCGTCGAACGCGGAAGCTACGAGCAGTACTTC CSVERGSYEQYF
TRBJ1-2 TRBV6-5 TRBD1 NA TGTGCCAGCAGTCTCGGGACAGGGGAAGGCTACACCTTC CASSLGTGEGYTF
TRBJ2-7 TRBV5-6 NA NA TGTGCCAGCAGTCGGGGGAGCTCCTACGAGCAGTACTTC CASSRGSSYEQYF
TRBJ2-3 TRBV2 TRBD2 NA TGTGCCAGCAGGAAACTAGCGGGAGATTGGGATACGCAGTATTTT CASRKLAGDWDTQYF
TRBJ1-5 TRBV5-6 TRBD1 NA TGTGCCAGCAGCTTACAGGGGAGGCTCAATCAGCCCCAGCATTTT CASSLQGRLNQPQHF
TRBJ2-3 TRBV5-1 NA NA TGCGCCAGCAGCTTGGCAGGCCACCGGACGCAGTATTTT CASSLAGHRTQYF
TRBJ2-3 TRBV29-1 NA NA TGCAGCGTCAGCGGGTCGAGGGACACAGATACGCAGTATTTT CSVSGSRDTDTQYF
TRBJ2-2 TRBV6-5 TRBD1 NA TGTGCCAGCAACGGACAGGGGGCCGGGGAGCTGTTTTTT CASNGQGAGELFF
TRBJ2-7 TRBV4-1 TRBD2 NA TGCGCCAGCTCCCTCGGGGGGGACGGTACCTACGAGCAGTACTTC CASSLGGDGTYEQYF
TRBJ2-1 TRBV25-1 TRBD2 NA TGTGCCAGCAGTGGCATCCGGACTAGCGGGGGCTCCTACAATGAGCAGTTCTTC CASSGIRTSGGSYNEQFF
TRBJ1-3 TRBV5-1 NA NA TGCGCCAGCAGCTTGTCGGGCATCCCCTCCCGATTCTCTGGAAACACCATATATTTT CASSLSGIPSRFSGNTIYF
TRBJ1-1 TRBV25-1 NA NA TGTGCCAGCAGTCTCGACAGGAACACTGAAGCTTTCTTT CASSLDRNTEAFF
TRBJ2-1 TRBV28 NA NA TGTGCCAGCATGGCGGGAAGAGTGGGTTACAATGAGCAGTTCTTC CASMAGRVGYNEQFF
TRBJ2-5 TRBV2 NA NA TGTGCCAGCAGTGACGACCCGGGCGGTGGAGAGACCCAGTACTTC CASSDDPGGGETQYF
TRBJ2-7 TRBV28 NA NA TGTGCCAGCAGTAACCCCGGAGGCCTCACGTACGAGCAGTACTTC CASSNPGGLTYEQYF
TRBJ1-2 TRBV29-1 TRBD1 NA TGCAGCGCCCGCGACAGGGGAGCTAACTATGGCTACACCTTC CSARDRGANYGYTF
TRBJ2-7 TRBV11-3 TRBD2 NA TGTGCCAGCAGCCCGGGACTAGCGGAGAGCTCCTACGAGCAGTACTTC CASSPGLAESSYEQYF
TRBJ2-2 TRBV14 NA NA TGTGCCAGCAGCCAAAATCGGGCGGGCACCGGGGAGCTGTTTTTT CASSQNRAGTGELFF
TRBJ1-1 TRBV10-3 NA NA TGTGCCATCAGTGAGTCGACTCTGGGAGCTTTCTTT CAISESTLGAFF
TRBJ2-3 TRBV7-7 TRBD2 once TGTGCCAGCAGCCCCCGGCTTAGCGGGGGAATGGCAGATACGCAGTATTTT CASSPRLSGGMADTQYF
TRBJ1-4 TRBV6-1 NA NA TGTGCCAGTTCGGGGACGACAACTAATGAAAAACTGTTTTTT CASSGTTTNEKLFF
TRBJ1-1 TRBV5-1 TRBD1 NA TGCGCCAGCAGCACGGGACAGGTTAACACTGAAGCTTTCTTT CASSTGQVNTEAFF
TRBJ1-4 TRBV7-9 NA NA TGTGCCAGCAGCTCACGGTTGCAGGGACCGCGAGAAAAACTGTTTTTT CASSSRLQGPREKLFF
TRBJ2-1 TRBV5-4 NA NA TGTGCCAGCAGCTTCCAGGTTCTACCCTACAATGAGCAGTTCTTC CASSFQVLPYNEQFF
TRBJ1-3 TRBV19 NA once TGTGCCAGTAGTATTTCAGGGGTGGTTGGAAACACCATATATTTT CASSISGVVGNTIYF